The 25 T cell receptor beta chains below come from one sample, sequenced in a study of T-cell reconstitution after alpha-beta-depleted transplantation in children. The authors prepared the TCRbeta library with unique molecular identifiers. TCRdb ran MiXCR on the PCR reads and lists one entry per CDR3 protein. Counted here are some 830,000 distinct CDR3 sequences, roughly 15% occurring once; the ten biggest clones make up approximately 5%. The source was PBMCs, mostly from graft donor cells, collected 360 days after TCRalphabeta/CD19-depleted stem cell transplant. The receptor set was obtained from a male patient aged 10 to 17 who had a stem cell transplant for acute lymphoblastic leukemia, so the T cells may come from the graft donor.

This clonotype was seen a handful of times. The chain recombines TRBV27 with TRBJ2-5; TRBD1 or TRBD2 may be the D gene (5 bases each). Germline lookup yields CDR1 MNHEY and CDR2 SMNVEV (reference sequence). The CDR3 is made up of 15 amino acids. The V end was cut by 3 bases, the J end by 3 bases, with 14 bases between. CDR3 bases: TGTGCCAGCAGTTTCCGGGGCTGGACTGAAGAGACCCAGTACTTC. Translated, it gives CASSFRGWTEETQYF.

The chain links TRBV27 to TRBJ2-1; D remains ambiguous. Germline-derived CDR1 and CDR2 are MNHEY and SMNVEV (reference sequence). This CDR3 is 14 amino acids long. The V end lost 5 bases, the J end lost 6 bases, and 14 bases lay between the germline ends. The chain's CDR3 is CASSAFRRANEQFF. DNA of the CDR3: TGTGCCAGCAGTGCATTCCGAAGGGCCAATGAGCAGTTCTTC.

This clonotype was found a few times. The chain carries TRBV10-1 and TRBJ2-3, with a tentative D call TRBD1 (7 bases). The CDR3 covers 16 residues. The V gene's germline CDR1 is WNHNN and CDR2 SYGVQD (reference sequence). V was cut by 4 bases and J by 0 bases, with 14 bases left in between. The DNA for the CDR3 is TGCGCCAGCAGTGTCCAGACAGGGACTAGCACAGATACGCAGTATTTT. Translated: CASSVQTGTSTDTQYF.

This clonotype was counted a few times. The CDR3: CASSIGTNKNIQYF. In DNA form, the CDR3 reads TGCGCCAGCAGCATCGGGACTAACAAAAACATTCAGTACTTC. The rearrangement joins TRBV5-1 to TRBJ2-4, with TRBD2 matching over 7 bases. With V trimmed by 4 bases and J by 3 bases, 4 bases remained unmatched. The germline V gene encodes CDR1 SGHRS and CDR2 YFSETQ. The CDR3 length is 14 residues.

This clonotype has a count of ten or more. V and J are TRBV3-1 and TRBJ2-1, with D perhaps matching TRBD2 (5 bases). V shed 5 bases and J shed 5 bases, with 16 bases lying between them. This CDR3 region has 15 residues. The germline V gene has CDR1 LGHDT and CDR2 YNNKEL (reference sequence). The CDR3 reads CASSDYGKGNNEQFF. The CDR3 DNA is TGTGCCAGCAGCGATTACGGGAAAGGGAACAATGAGCAGTTCTTC.

This clonotype has only a few counts. The rearrangement links TRBV28 to TRBJ1-1; the match to TRBD1 covers 8 bases. The CDR3 totals 14 residues. CDR1 and CDR2 from the germline V gene are MDHEN and SYDVKM. V was pared by 4 bases and J by 10 bases, with 11 bases of the junction left unmatched. In nucleotides, the CDR3 is TGTGCCAGCAGTTCCCGTATCGACAGGGGTGGAGCTTTCTTT. Protein sequence: CASSSRIDRGGAFF.

The rearrangement joins TRBV21-1 to TRBJ2-7; TRBD2, the table's D call, lacks a check against the DNA. TRBV21-1 has pseudogene status. CDR3 length: 16 amino acids. CDR3 nucleotide sequence: TGTGCCAGCAGCAAAGTCCGGGCCGAGGGCCGATACGAGCAGTACTTC. Protein: CASSKVRAEGRYEQYF.

This clonotype was recorded a few times. The rearrangement joins TRBV9 to TRBJ1-1, with TRBD1 matching 12 bases. From germline, CDR1 is SGDLS and CDR2 YYNGEE. CDR3 length: 16 residues. With 0 bases clipped from V and 7 bases from J, the junction kept 7 bases outside the gene matches. The CDR3 reads CASSVVGQGAGGEAFF. The CDR3 bases are TGTGCCAGCAGCGTAGTGGGACAGGGGGCCGGCGGTGAAGCTTTCTTT.

V is TRBV5-6 and J is TRBJ2-3, with D unclear. This CDR3 region has 12 residues. Germline V gene data show CDR1 as SGHDT and CDR2 as YYEEEE. Trimming pared 5 bases from V and 4 bases from J, leaving 8 bases between. CDR3 bases: TGTGCCAGCAGTTCGATCCCAGATACGCAGTATTTT. Translated, it gives CASSSIPDTQYF.

The rearrangement joins TRBV29-1 to TRBJ2-7; 8 bases agree with TRBD1. Trimming at V came to 4 bases and at J to 0 bases, leaving 5 bases not matched to a gene. Per germline, CDR1 SQVTM and CDR2 ANQGSEA. The CDR3 runs 14 residues. As DNA, the CDR3 is TGCAGCGTTGCGGACAGGGTCTACTCCTACGAGCAGTACTTC. Residues: CSVADRVYSYEQYF.

This clonotype was seen repeatedly, ten times or more. This chain uses TRBV9 with TRBJ2-7; the D call may be TRBD1 or TRBD2 (5 bases each). V was trimmed by 0 bases and J by 3 bases, leaving 7 bases between them. CDR3 size: 13 residues. Germline-derived CDR1 and CDR2 are SGDLS and YYNGEE. CDR3 amino acids: CASSVGGIYEQYF. In DNA form, the CDR3 reads TGTGCCAGCAGCGTAGGGGGGATCTACGAGCAGTACTTC. Looking up the rest from reference TRBV9 and TRBJ2-7 gives the full variable domain: DSGVTQTPKHLITATGQRVTLRCSPRSGDLSVYWYQQSLDQGLQFLIQYYNGEERAKGNILERFSAQQFPDLHSELNLSSLELGDSALYFCASSVGGIYEQYFGPGTRLTVT.

The rearrangement joins TRBV5-1 to TRBJ2-2; tentative D call: TRBD1 (6 bases). The CDR3 has 16 residues. V lost 1 base, J lost 2 bases, and 12 bases lay in between. The germline V gene encodes CDR1 SGHRS and CDR2 YFSETQ. The CDR3 DNA is TGCGCCAGCAGCTTGACAGGGCACCTTAACACCGGGGAGCTGTTTTTT. This translates into CASSLTGHLNTGELFF.

This clonotype has a handful of counts. The chain links TRBV15 to TRBJ2-5; D unresolved. The ends were cut back, 0 bases at V and 4 bases at J, with 9 bases in the middle. This CDR3 contains 14 residues. CDR1 is LNHNV, CDR2 YYDKDF, per germline (reference sequence). In DNA form, the CDR3 reads TGTGCCACCAGCAGAGAAAGGCGGATAGAGACCCAGTACTTC. As protein: CATSRERRIETQYF.

This clonotype was recorded a few times. The chain combines TRBV11-2 with TRBJ2-7; no clear D gene. The CDR3 runs to 12 residues. V was trimmed by 1 base and J by 5 bases, leaving 6 bases between them. CDR1 is SGHAT, CDR2 FQNNGV, per germline. The CDR3 loop is CASSLGLDEQYF. The CDR3 DNA reads as TGTGCCAGCAGCTTAGGGTTGGACGAGCAGTACTTC.

The chain employs TRBV29-1 and TRBJ1-4; 9 bases fit TRBD1. The CDR3 is made up of 14 amino acids. Germline lookup yields CDR1 SQVTM and CDR2 ANQGSEA. V shed 5 bases, J shed 7 bases, and the junction held 8 bases outside the gene matches. CDR3 DNA sequence: TGCAGCGTTTTCACAGGGGGCGCGAGTGAAAAACTGTTTTTT. It specifies CSVFTGGASEKLFF. Based on the CDR3 plus reference TRBV29-1 and TRBJ1-4, the full variable domain is SAVISQKPSRDICQRGTSLTIQCQVDSQVTMMFWYRQQPGQSLTLIATANQGSEATYESGFVIDKFPISRPNLTFSTLTVSNMSPEDSSIYLCSVFTGGASEKLFFGSGTQLSVL.

This clonotype was observed at least ten times. The chain is built from TRBV5-5 and TRBJ1-4; the D is unclear. The CDR3 spans 16 residues. V lost 0 bases to trimming and J lost 0 bases, with 9 bases between them. Germline V gives CDR1 SGHKS, CDR2 YYEKEE (reference sequence). The CDR3 nucleotides read TGTGCCAGCAGCTTGGGGACCGATGCAACTAATGAAAAACTGTTTTTT. It specifies CASSLGTDATNEKLFF.

CDR3 loop: CATSRESLYQPQHF. In nucleotides, the CDR3 is TGTGCCACCAGCAGAGAGAGTTTGTATCAGCCCCAGCATTTT. The chain carries TRBV15 and TRBJ1-5; D is uncertain. Deletions cut 0 bases from V and 5 bases from J, with 8 bases between. Germline CDR1 is LNHNV and CDR2 is YYDKDF (reference sequence). CDR3 length: 14 residues.

The gene calls are TRBV6-2 or TRBV6-3 and TRBJ1-5; 12 bases align to TRBD1. V lost 6 bases to trimming and J lost 1 base; unmatched junction nucleotides: 10. The CDR3 spans 18 residues. Germline-derived CDR1 and CDR2 are MNHEY and SVGEGT. The CDR3 here is CASSLNRDRGLSNQPQHF. DNA for the CDR3: TGTGCCAGCAGCCTCAACCGGGACAGGGGGCTGAGCAATCAGCCCCAGCATTTT.

The chain employs TRBV27 and TRBJ2-1; 10 bases match TRBD1. Per the germline V gene, CDR1 is MNHEY and CDR2 is SMNVEV (reference sequence). The CDR3 covers 12 residues. The J segment lost 8 bases and the V segment lost 6 bases, leaving 1 base of the junction unmatched. CDR3 protein: CASSDRGHEQFF. DNA of the CDR3: TGTGCCAGCAGCGACAGGGGGCATGAGCAGTTCTTC.

J is TRBJ1-1 and V is TRBV5-1, with 12 bases aligning to TRBD1. J gave up 2 bases and V 3 bases, and 5 bases lay outside the gene matches. The CDR3 sequence is 16 residues long. Looked up from germline, CDR1 is SGHRS and CDR2 is YFSETQ. This CDR3 reads CASSWGDRGRNTEAFF. The CDR3 DNA is TGCGCCAGCAGCTGGGGGGACAGGGGGCGTAACACTGAAGCTTTCTTT.

This clonotype was counted only a few times. V usage is TRBV19 and J usage is TRBJ2-7; 8 nucleotides align to TRBD2. The CDR3 covers 15 residues. V lost 2 bases, J lost 2 bases, and 5 bases stayed unmatched. The V gene's germline CDR1 is LNHDA and CDR2 SQIVND (reference sequence). CDR3 in amino acids: CASSISPGGPYEQYF. The DNA of the CDR3 is TGTGCCAGTAGTATATCGCCGGGAGGGCCCTACGAGCAGTACTTC.

The sample holds a few counts of this clonotype. This CDR3 reads CASSLHSDLIGGELFF. In DNA, the CDR3 is TGTGCCAGCAGCTTACACTCGGACTTGATCGGCGGGGAGCTGTTTTTT. V usage is TRBV7-7 and J usage is TRBJ2-2, with TRBD2 as a possible D gene (5 bases). The CDR3 sequence is 16 residues long. Germline V gene data show CDR1 as SSHAT and CDR2 as FNYEAQ (reference sequence). The V gene lost 2 bases and the J gene lost 7 bases, with 17 bases spanning the gap.

The chain joins TRBV5-4 to TRBJ1-2; the match to TRBD1 covers 8 bases. From germline, CDR1 is SGHNT and CDR2 YYREEE (reference sequence). Trimming at V came to 3 bases and at J to 4 bases, leaving 8 bases not matched to a gene. CDR3 length equals 15 residues. CDR3: CASSSSGGVGYGYTF. CDR3 nucleotide sequence: TGTGCCAGCAGCTCTTCAGGGGGCGTCGGCTATGGCTACACCTTC.

This clonotype has a handful of counts. The chain has TRBV27 and TRBJ1-3; 7 bases line up with TRBD1. This CDR3 has 15 amino acids. The trim removed 3 bases at V and 0 bases at J, leaving 2 bases unmatched. Germline CDR1 reads MNHEY; CDR2 reads SMNVEV (reference sequence). CDR3 bases: TGTGCCAGCAGTTTTAACAGGGGCTCTGGAAACACCATATATTTT. Amino acids: CASSFNRGSGNTIYF.

Many counts were recorded for this clonotype. The chain couples TRBV4-1 to TRBJ2-7; 13 bases map to TRBD2. V was pared by 0 bases and J by 4 bases, with 6 bases of the junction left unmatched. This CDR3 is built from 17 residues. Germline V gene lookup returns CDR1 MGHRA and CDR2 YSYEKL. For the CDR3, the DNA is TGCGCCAGCAGCCAAGATCGGACTAGCGGGGGAAAGTACGAGCAGTACTTC. As protein: CASSQDRTSGGKYEQYF.